The next 8 T cell receptor beta chains were all read from a single sample in a study of long-term antiretroviral therapy in people with HIV. The authors ran the immunoSEQ assay, v3.0, at survey level. This table comes from immunoSEQ multiplex PCR, and its TCRdb copy is limited to in-frame clones, with some not included. The table shows about 39,000 clones, with about 85% occurring only once. The specimen was unsorted PBMCs, collected 3.1 years after starting antiretroviral therapy. Receptors were obtained from a woman in her 50s with HIV.

The V call is TRBV6-1, the J call TRBJ2-1; 12 nucleotides agree with TRBD2. The CDR3 is made up of 17 amino acids. Germline CDR1 and CDR2: MNHNS and SASEGT. V trimming: 2 bases; J trimming: 8 bases; junction bases outside the gene matches: 10. CDR3 sequence: CASSETPSSGGADEQFF. The CDR3 DNA reads TGTGCCAGCAGTGAAACCCCGTCTAGCGGGGGGGCCGATGAGCAGTTCTTC.

J is TRBJ2-1 and V is TRBV7-3; 10 nucleotides agree with TRBD2. Per the germline V gene, CDR1 is SGHTA and CDR2 is FQGTGA. The ends lost 3 bases at V and 3 bases at J; junction bases unmatched: 5. The CDR3 consists of 16 residues. The chain's CDR3 is CASSFYGTSVYNEQFF. The CDR3 bases are TGTGCCAGCAGCTTCTACGGGACTAGCGTCTACAATGAGCAGTTCTTC.

This clone was picked up one time. The chain recombines TRBV27 with TRBJ2-3, with D tentatively TRBD2 (6 bases). CDR1 is MNHEY, CDR2 SMNVEV, per germline (reference sequence). Trimming pared 4 bases from V and 3 bases from J, leaving 11 bases between. This CDR3 is built from 14 residues. The CDR3 loop is CASSSRLGTDTQYF. CDR3 sequence (DNA): TGTGCCAGCAGTTCGAGACTAGGAACAGATACGCAGTATTTT.

The genes are TRBV7-6 and TRBJ2-2, with D uncertain. The CDR3 is 16 amino acids. Germline-derived CDR1 and CDR2 are SGHVS and FNYEAQ. Trimming removed 5 bases from V and 3 bases from J, with 16 bases in between. As DNA, the CDR3 is TGTGCCAGCAGCCCCCGACCGGGCAGAGACACCGGGGAGCTGTTTTTT. Its translation: CASSPRPGRDTGELFF.

The chain combines TRBV6-1 with TRBJ1-2; 8 nucleotides agree with TRBD1. Looked up from germline, CDR1 is MNHNS and CDR2 is SASEGT. The junction had 7 bases not matched to a gene; V was cut back by 6 bases and J by 4 bases. CDR3 length equals 14 residues. This CDR3 reads CASRTGVVPYGYTF. CDR3 in DNA: TGTGCCAGCAGGACAGGGGTTGTCCCCTATGGCTACACCTTC.

The J gene is TRBJ1-4, the V gene TRBV6-1; D is unclear. Germline V gene sequence: CDR1 MNHNS, CDR2 SASEGT. The CDR3 contains 17 residues. Deletions cut 3 bases from V and 2 bases from J, with 16 bases between. CDR3 loop: CASSDELYLLTNEKLFF. CDR3 coding DNA: TGTGCCAGCAGTGACGAGTTGTATCTTCTCACTAATGAAAAACTGTTTTTT.

This rearrangement joins TRBV29-1 to TRBJ1-2, with 12 positions matching TRBD1. With V trimmed by 8 bases and J by 7 bases, 11 bases remained unmatched. From germline, CDR1 is SQVTM and CDR2 ANQGSEA. CDR3 size: 14 residues. CDR3 sequence (DNA): TGCAGCTCGTTCGAGGGACAGGGGGCAAGTGGCTACACCTTC. It translates to CSSFEGQGASGYTF.

The rearrangement uses TRBV2 and TRBJ2-4; the match to TRBD1 covers 8 bases. Trimming at V came to 3 bases and at J to 4 bases, leaving 11 bases not matched to a gene. This CDR3 has 17 amino acids. Looked up from germline, CDR1 is SNHLY and CDR2 is FYNNEI. CDR3 region: CASSDRDRSSVKNIQYF. In nucleotides, the CDR3 is TGTGCCAGCAGTGATAGGGACAGGAGCTCTGTTAAAAACATTCAGTACTTC.